The 8 T cell receptor beta chains in this list originate from one sample, sequenced in a study of cytomegalovirus exposure and HLA in healthy donors. The PCR had 60 Vbeta and 13 Jbeta primers. Clones were read by immunoSEQ multiplex PCR, and TCRdb kept only the in-frame ones, dropping some. The table lists 45,000 to 60,000 clones. The sample comprised PBMCs. These receptors all come from a male donor in good health and CMV-seronegative.

The chain is built from TRBV10-3 and TRBJ1-5, with D maybe TRBD1 (6 bases). Germline CDR1 and CDR2: ENHRY and SYGVKD. The CDR3 is 13 residues long. The germline V and J ends were trimmed by 10 bases and 0 bases, with 10 bases remaining between them. The CDR3 nucleotides are TGTGCCACCACAGGGTATAGCAATCAGCCCCAGCATTTT. Protein: CATTGYSNQPQHF.

The chain links TRBV29-1 to TRBJ1-1; 8 nucleotides agree with TRBD1. The germline V gene has CDR1 SQVTM and CDR2 ANQGSEA. CDR3 length: 13 amino acids. V trimming: 4 bases; J trimming: 5 bases; junction bases outside the gene matches: 6. The CDR3 region has the DNA TGCAGCGTTGGTGACAGGGGTTGGACTGAAGCTTTCTTT. It translates to CSVGDRGWTEAFF.

The chain carries TRBV4-2 and TRBJ2-2; 9 positions match TRBD2. Trimming removed 1 base from V and 6 bases from J; junction bases left unmatched: 6. Per germline, CDR1 LGHNA and CDR2 YNFKEQ. CDR3 length: 16 amino acids. CDR3 in amino acids: CASSQAPAGGAGELFF. The CDR3 DNA follows: TGTGCCAGCAGCCAAGCCCCGGCGGGGGGGGCCGGGGAGCTGTTTTTT.

The chain couples TRBV30 to TRBJ1-6; TRBD1 might be the D (6 bases). Germline V gene lookup returns CDR1 GTSNPN and CDR2 SVGIG (reference sequence). Trimming removed 1 base at V and 13 bases at J, with 17 bases between. This CDR3 is built from 14 residues. CDR3 sequence (DNA): TGTGCCTGGAGTGACGGGACACCGGATCTTCCCCTCCACTTT. It codes for CAWSDGTPDLPLHF.

The chain links TRBV11-3 to TRBJ1-1; D unclear. Germline-derived CDR1 and CDR2 are SGHNT and YENEEA. Trimming stripped 5 bases from V and 6 bases from J, with 16 bases between. There are 14 residues in the CDR3. The CDR3: CASSRTGERSEAFF. CDR3 sequence (DNA): TGTGCCAGCAGCCGGACCGGGGAAAGGTCTGAAGCTTTCTTT. Filled out from reference TRBV11-3 and TRBJ1-1, the complete variable domain reads EAGVVQSPRYKIIEKKQPVAFWCNPISGHNTLYWYLQNLGQGPELLIRYENEEAVDDSQLPKDRFSAERLKGVDSTLKIQPAELGDSAVYLCASSRTGERSEAFFGQGTRLTVV.

J is TRBJ2-7 and V is TRBV30, with D maybe TRBD1 (5 bases). The germline V and J ends were trimmed by 0 bases and 6 bases, with 12 bases remaining between them. The CDR3 extends over 13 amino acids. Germline CDR1 and CDR2: GTSNPN and SVGIG (reference sequence). As DNA, the CDR3 is TGTGCCTGGAGTGTAACCCAGGGTTTCGAGCAGTACTTC. It translates to CAWSVTQGFEQYF.

This chain uses TRBV13 with TRBJ1-2; possible D gene TRBD1, 6 bases. The CDR3 covers 15 residues. Trimming removed 0 bases from V and 4 bases from J, with 12 bases in between. In germline, CDR1 is PRHDT, CDR2 FYEKMQ (reference sequence). The chain's CDR3 is CASSLGVQGIYGYTF. The CDR3 DNA is TGTGCCAGCAGCTTAGGTGTGCAGGGGATCTATGGCTACACCTTC.

This chain uses TRBV6-5 with TRBJ1-2; 9 bases line up with TRBD1. The CDR3 totals 16 residues. The germline gives CDR1 MNHEY, CDR2 SVGAGI. V was clipped by 2 bases and J by 2 bases; unmatched bases: 6. CDR3 DNA: TGTGCCAGCAGTTACACAGGGGGCCCCCAAAACTATGGCTACACCTTC. Translating gives CASSYTGGPQNYGYTF.